This paragraph covers one TCR beta chain sequence. In its sample, this clonotype was seen many times. The target of this receptor is not known. Base qualities are not recorded, but no much larger clone differs from it by a single base. Including the terminal cysteine and phenylalanine, the CDR3 comprises 15 residues. Left in the record is the CDR3 DNA by itself, 45 bases read in frame from the first base. V and J are truncated by 0 bases and 1 base respectively, leaving an intervening sequence of 8 bases. From the germline V gene, CDR1 is ENHRY and CDR2 is SYGVKD. The data are from a study of T-cell reconstitution after alpha-beta-depleted transplantation in children listed by TCRdb under 2016. With respect to the entire study: T-cell immune reconstitution after TCRalphabeta/CD19-depleted allogeneic hematopoietic cell transplantation in children was quantitatively tracked in the study by means of TCR repertoire profiling.

Library preparation used PCR. For sequencing, an Illumina HiSeq 2500 was employed. Molecular barcoding was employed in the preparation of TCR libraries, with unique molecular identifiers being used to normalize TCRbeta repertoire quantification. TCRdb handled the public reads itself, with Q25 trimming in fastp and clone calling in MiXCR, and kept productive beta chains. A single entry per CDR3 protein holds the most common genes and DNA from its merged rows. In this sample the table shows around 400,000 distinct CDR3 sequences, approximately 10% of which occur a single time. The ten largest clones take up roughly 5.5% of the sample.

This material consisted of PBMCs from the stem cell graft donor, taken from the stem cell graft. The chain joins TRBV10-3 to TRBJ2-3; the D gene assignment is ambiguous. The sequence derives from a human donor who donated a stem cell graft to a child with acute myeloid leukemia. The CDR3: CAISESRAGTDTQYF. The DNA is as follows: TGTGCCATCAGTGAGTCAAGGGCCGGCACAGATACGCAGTATTTT.